This TCR beta chain was recorded in a study of control samples from healthy donors and cancer patients (dated by TCRdb to about 2020). A note on this clone: Its cognate antigen has yet to be identified. No quality values exist for individual bases; no much larger clone is one base distant.

V gives up 0 bases and J gives up 11 bases, and the segment between their germline ends measures 10 bases. CDR1 is given as GTSNPN and CDR2 as SVGIG, both from the germline V gene (reference sequence). The CDR3 spans 11 residues, from the cysteine through the phenylalanine. The CDR3 DNA has 33 bases and is translated from base 1. The library was prepared using the immunoSEQ multiplex PCR assay. What TCRdb holds here is the immuneACCESS table cut down to in-frame rearrangements. Part of the clones is not present; checked against another copy, under half of the missing clones reflect an unresolved V gene, and the others are unexplained. This sample has over 150,000 clones in its table, and just under 95% of those were observed once. The ten biggest clones cover 4.5% to 6% of the sample.

The TCR comes from a man aged 35 to 55 in good health. This sequence uses TRBV30 and TRBJ1-1, and possibly TRBD1, on 5 matching bases. Sequenced: blood. Here the CDR3 is given as CAWSVHRNAFF. Read as DNA, the sequence is TGTGCCTGGAGTGTACACAGGAACGCTTTCTTT.